The 19 T cell receptor beta chains presented below share a single source sample, sequenced in a study of CD8+ T cells in alopecia areata (dated by TCRdb to 2017 to 2018). Library prep was done by the immunoSEQ multiplex PCR assay. To provide template for TCR sequencing, every sample had RNA extracted and reverse transcribed into cDNA. TCRdb took this table from immuneACCESS and kept in-frame rearrangements with V and J called. Such tables lack part of the clones; where checked against another copy, unresolved V genes explain under half of the gap, and the rest is unexplained. Within this sample are 120,000 or so clones, with 47% of them counted one time only. 10% to 13% of the sample is taken by the ten largest. The source material was NKG2D-low CD8+ T cells sorted from blood. The cell subset or site label of this sample denotes: sorted CD8+ NKG2D-low blood T cells. The receptors were sampled from a human donor with alopecia areata.

The rearrangement uses TRBV27 and TRBJ1-2; 7 bases match TRBD1. With 2 bases clipped from V and 4 bases from J, the junction kept 4 bases outside the gene matches. This CDR3 is built from 14 residues. CDR1 and CDR2 from the germline V gene are MNHEY and SMNVEV (reference sequence). In nucleotides, the CDR3 is TGTGCCAGCAGTTTAGCCTCAGGGGGCTATGGCTACACCTTC. Its protein product is CASSLASGGYGYTF.

The rearrangement joins TRBV28 to TRBJ2-3; no definite D call. V lost 6 bases and J 2 bases, leaving 6 bases between the germline ends. Germline CDR1 and CDR2: MDHEN and SYDVKM. The CDR3 sequence is 12 residues long. This CDR3 is CASSQITDTQYF. CDR3 DNA sequence: TGTGCCAGCAGCCAGATCACAGATACGCAGTATTTT.

This sequence joins TRBV30 and TRBJ1-1; D may be TRBD1 (5 bases). CDR1 and CDR2 (germline): GTSNPN, SVGIG (reference sequence). The CDR3 length is 12 residues. V was trimmed by 3 bases and J by 11 bases, leaving 16 bases between them. CDR3 region: CAWRDTGAGAFF. In nucleotides, the CDR3 is TGTGCCTGGAGGGACACGGGTGCGGGGGCTTTCTTT.

This clone appeared a few times. The V gene is TRBV23-1, the J gene TRBJ2-7; TRBD1 aligns across 10 bases. TRBV23-1 is identified as an open reading frame with a role that is uncertain. The CDR3 has 15 amino acids. The V gene end was trimmed by 4 bases and the J gene end by 1 base; junction bases not matched to a gene: 4. Here the CDR3 DNA reads TGCGCCAGCAGTCCTCCGGACAGGGGGTCCTACGAGCAGTACTTC. It yields the protein CASSPPDRGSYEQYF.

The CDR3 sequence: CAWRYGNRDEQFF. CDR3 coding DNA: TGTGCCTGGAGATACGGAAACAGGGATGAGCAGTTCTTC. The chain couples TRBV30 to TRBJ2-1; D is perhaps TRBD1 (6 bases). V was trimmed by 3 bases and J by 8 bases, leaving 14 bases between them. This CDR3 contains 13 residues. The germline V gene has CDR1 GTSNPN and CDR2 SVGIG (reference sequence).

The J gene is TRBJ2-2, the V gene TRBV7-9; possible D gene TRBD1, 6 bases. V was pared by 8 bases and J by 3 bases, with 13 bases between. The CDR3 consists of 14 residues. Germline V gives CDR1 SEHNR, CDR2 FQNEAQ (reference sequence). The CDR3 DNA reads as TGTGCCAGCGTCCGGGACACATACACCGGGGAGCTGTTTTTT. Encoded protein: CASVRDTYTGELFF.

The V call is TRBV29-1, the J call TRBJ2-1; D is unclear. V lost 4 bases, J lost 10 bases, and 14 bases lay in between. Germline CDR1 SQVTM, CDR2 ANQGSEA. This CDR3 has 12 amino acids. CDR3 sequence reads: CSVAGRLGEQFF. CDR3 sequence (DNA): TGCAGCGTTGCCGGCAGGCTGGGGGAGCAGTTCTTC.

This clone was counted between two and nine times. The rearrangement joins TRBV28 to TRBJ2-5; D is uncertain. V shed 4 bases and J shed 5 bases, with 11 bases lying between them. CDR1 and CDR2 from the germline V gene are MDHEN and SYDVKM. CDR3 size: 13 residues. The CDR3 coding sequence is TGTGCCAGCAGTTCGAAAGGACGCGAGACCCAGTACTTC. This codes for CASSSKGRETQYF.

This clone was seen more than once but under ten times. The chain uses TRBV29-1 and TRBJ2-7, with D possibly being TRBD2 (5 bases). V dropped 0 bases and J dropped 4 bases, with 10 bases sitting between them. CDR3 length: 13 amino acids. CDR1 is SQVTM and CDR2 is ANQGSEA in the germline V gene. CDR3 coding DNA: TGCAGCGTTGAAGATTGGTCGGGATACGAGCAGTACTTC. It encodes CSVEDWSGYEQYF.

The chain links TRBV5-4 to TRBJ2-1; the match to TRBD2 covers 14 bases. This CDR3 spans 15 amino acids. Germline CDR1 reads SGHNT; CDR2 reads YYREEE (reference sequence). V dropped 4 bases and J dropped 7; count of bases not matched to a gene: 4. CDR3 bases: TGTGCCAGCAGCGGGGGACTAGCGGGAGTAAATGAGCAGTTCTTC. Translating gives CASSGGLAGVNEQFF.

This chain links TRBV29-1 with TRBJ2-7, with D tentatively TRBD2 (5 bases). Trimming shortened V by 1 base and J by 3 bases, and 10 bases separated the two germline ends. Germline CDR1 reads SQVTM; CDR2 reads ANQGSEA. CDR3 size: 13 residues. CDR3 coding DNA: TGCAGCGTTGAAGCAGCGGACGACTACGAGCAGTACTTC. Amino acid sequence: CSVEAADDYEQYF.

With regard to this clone: The same CDR3 arises from other DNA sequences in this sample as well. The chain couples TRBV29-1 to TRBJ2-7, with D unclear. V was pared by 0 bases and J by 2 bases, with 5 bases between. Germline V lookup: CDR1 SQVTM, CDR2 ANQGSEA. The CDR3 has 12 amino acids. CDR3: CSVEDRAYEQYF. The CDR3 DNA reads as TGCAGCGTTGAAGATCGAGCCTACGAGCAGTACTTC.

J is TRBJ2-5 and V is TRBV7-2, with 7 bases identical to TRBD2. Germline V gene sequence: CDR1 SGHTA, CDR2 FQGNSA. V lost 3 bases and J lost 9; bases outside the gene matches: 4. The CDR3 has 12 amino acids. This CDR3 is CASSLGGLPQYF. The CDR3 DNA follows: TGTGCCAGCAGCTTGGGGGGACTACCCCAGTACTTC.

This chain links TRBV7-6 with TRBJ2-1, with D possibly matching TRBD1 (5 bases). Germline loops: CDR1 SGHVS, CDR2 FNYEAQ. The CDR3 totals 15 residues. V gave up 1 base and J gave up 8 bases, with 15 bases separating them. The CDR3 sequence is CASSLGALTRDEQFF. CDR3 bases: TGTGCCAGCAGCTTAGGCGCACTGACCAGGGATGAGCAGTTCTTC. Combining the CDR3 with reference TRBV7-6 and TRBJ2-1 gives the whole variable domain GAGVSQSPRYKVTKRGQDVALRCDPISGHVSLYWYRQALGQGPEFLTYFNYEAQQDKSGLPNDRFSAERPEGSISTLTIQRTEQRDSAMYRCASSLGALTRDEQFFGPGTRLTVL.

This rearrangement joins TRBV29-1 to TRBJ2-3, with 7 bases matching TRBD2. V shed 6 bases, J shed 4 bases, and the junction held 7 bases outside the gene matches. The germline V gene encodes CDR1 SQVTM and CDR2 ANQGSEA. The CDR3 is 13 residues long. CDR3 sequence (DNA): TGCAGCGTACCGGGGGGAAACGCAGATACGCAGTATTTT. This gives the protein CSVPGGNADTQYF.

The gene calls are TRBV7-9 and TRBJ2-7, with 8 nucleotides matching TRBD1. V dropped 6 bases and J dropped 5; count of bases not matched to a gene: 12. The length of the CDR3 is 15 residues. Germline lookup yields CDR1 SEHNR and CDR2 FQNEAQ (reference sequence). The CDR3 nucleotides read TGTGCCAGCAGGGGACATCGGGACAGGTTCCACGAGCAGTACTTC. It specifies CASRGHRDRFHEQYF.

This clone has a handful of counts. The rearrangement links TRBV4-3 to TRBJ2-7, with D perhaps TRBD2 (5 bases). Per the germline V gene, CDR1 is LGHNA and CDR2 is YSLEER. This CDR3 spans 15 amino acids. The germline V and J ends were trimmed by 0 bases and 5 bases, with 14 bases remaining between them. This CDR3 reads CASSQDPSMRDEQYF. The CDR3 DNA follows: TGCGCCAGCAGCCAAGATCCTAGCATGAGAGACGAGCAGTACTTC.

This clone appeared a few times. This sequence joins TRBV4-1 and TRBJ2-5; D uncertain. The CDR3 spans 14 residues. The ends were cut back, 2 bases at V and 2 bases at J, with 9 bases in the middle. Germline V gene lookup returns CDR1 MGHRA and CDR2 YSYEKL. In DNA form, the CDR3 reads TGCGCCAGCAGCCAAAGGGCACCACAAGAGACCCAGTACTTC. Encoded protein: CASSQRAPQETQYF.

The V gene is TRBV29-1, the J gene TRBJ2-7, with 10 bases lining up with TRBD1. Germline CDR1 SQVTM, CDR2 ANQGSEA. The CDR3 runs 13 residues. The ends lost 7 bases at V and 2 bases at J; junction bases unmatched: 5. The CDR3 sequence: CSGWTGGTYEQYF. DNA of the CDR3: TGCAGCGGATGGACAGGGGGAACCTACGAGCAGTACTTC.